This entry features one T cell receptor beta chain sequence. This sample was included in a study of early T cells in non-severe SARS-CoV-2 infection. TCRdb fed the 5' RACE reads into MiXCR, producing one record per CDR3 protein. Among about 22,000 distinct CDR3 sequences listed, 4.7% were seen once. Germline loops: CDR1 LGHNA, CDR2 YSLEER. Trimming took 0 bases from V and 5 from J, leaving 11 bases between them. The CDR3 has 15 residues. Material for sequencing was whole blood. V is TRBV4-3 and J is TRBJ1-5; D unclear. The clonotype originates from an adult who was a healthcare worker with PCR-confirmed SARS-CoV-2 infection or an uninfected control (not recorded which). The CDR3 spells CASSQEMAPYQPQHF. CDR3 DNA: TGCGCCAGCAGCCAAGAAATGGCACCCTATCAGCCCCAGCATTTT.